The 32 T cell receptor beta chains presented below share a single source sample, sequenced in a study of vaccination and CD4 T cells after COVID-19. Treatment specified: roughly 10-day PBMC culture with coronavirus spike peptide pools or control peptides (ViraFEST assay). The Oncomine TCR Beta short-read assay was applied to DNA of cultured CD4+ T cells. MiXCR was run by TCRdb on the PCR reads, yielding one entry per CDR3 protein. The sample records just over 14,000 distinct CDR3 sequences, roughly 75% being singletons. Which antigens these TCRs recognize remains unknown. Material for sequencing was CD4+ T cells from blood, cultured in vitro. Receptors were obtained from a human donor who had recovered from COVID-19.

The gene calls are TRBV19 and TRBJ1-3; unclear D gene. Per germline, CDR1 LNHDA and CDR2 SQIVND (reference sequence). The V gene lost 5 bases and the J gene lost 2 bases, with 10 bases spanning the gap. The CDR3 has 14 amino acids. CDR3: CASSPDATGNTIYF. CDR3 in DNA: TGTGCCAGTAGTCCCGACGCCACTGGAAACACCATATATTTT. The whole variable domain, remainder taken from reference TRBV19 and TRBJ1-3, is DGGITQSPKYLFRKEGQNVTLSCEQNLNHDAMYWYRQDPGQGLRLIYYSQIVNDFQKGDIAEGYSVSREKKESFPLTVTSAQKNPTAFYLCASSPDATGNTIYFGEGSWLTVV.

The V and J genes are TRBV15 and TRBJ2-7; no clear D gene. Trimming removed 3 bases at V and 1 base at J, with 7 bases between. Germline V gene data show CDR1 as LNHNV and CDR2 as YYDKDF (reference sequence). The CDR3 has 13 amino acids. CDR3 sequence reads: CATSRGISYEQYF. In nucleotides, the CDR3 is TGTGCCACCAGCAGGGGGATTTCCTACGAGCAGTACTTC.

The chain combines TRBV7-2 with TRBJ2-7; D gene uncertain. Germline loops: CDR1 SGHTA, CDR2 FQGNSA. V shed 1 base and J shed 2 bases, with 9 bases lying between them. This CDR3 has 14 residues. The CDR3 here is CASSLEYSTYEQYF. The CDR3 DNA is TGTGCCAGCAGCTTAGAGTACAGTACCTACGAGCAGTACTTC. The whole variable domain, remainder taken from reference TRBV7-2 and TRBJ2-7, is GAGVSQSPSNKVTEKGKDVELRCDPISGHTALYWYRQSLGQGLEFLIYFQGNSAPDKSGLPSDRFSAERTGGSVSTLTIQRTQQEDSAVYLCASSLEYSTYEQYFGPGTRLTVT.

The chain combines TRBV27 with TRBJ1-2; D might be TRBD1 (5 bases). This CDR3 region has 15 residues. The germline CDR1 and CDR2 sequences are MNHEY and SMNVEV (reference sequence). The V end lost 2 bases, the J end lost 4 bases, and 14 bases lay between the germline ends. The CDR3 DNA reads TGTGCCAGCAGTTTAGGGGCAGGGAATGGCTATGGCTACACCTTC. Translated: CASSLGAGNGYGYTF.

The V and J genes are TRBV7-2 and TRBJ1-1, with 9 positions matching TRBD1. The CDR3 totals 17 residues. With 1 base clipped from V and 11 bases from J, the junction kept 17 bases outside the gene matches. In germline, CDR1 is SGHTA, CDR2 FQGNSA. CDR3 amino acids: CASSLERLMDRGNVAFF. Written as DNA, the CDR3 is TGTGCCAGCAGCTTAGAACGGTTAATGGACAGGGGTAATGTGGCTTTCTTT.

This clonotype was recorded a few times. The chain combines TRBV7-2 with TRBJ1-5, with D possibly being TRBD1 (5 bases). The CDR3 is made up of 17 amino acids. The V end was cut by 2 bases, the J end by 5 bases, with 19 bases between. Looked up from germline, CDR1 is SGHTA and CDR2 is FQGNSA. Written as DNA, the CDR3 is TGTGCCAGCAGCTTACGCCCCGGGGCCATGGAAGATCAGCCCCAGCATTTT. It is translated as CASSLRPGAMEDQPQHF.

The chain uses TRBV24-1 and TRBJ2-3, with TRBD2 as a possible D gene (7 bases). V lost 7 bases and J lost 0, with 10 bases in between. CDR1 and CDR2 from the germline V gene are KGHDR and SFDVKD. The CDR3 is 14 residues long. The CDR3 DNA reads as TGTGCCACCAGGGGGGGGGCGAGCACAGATACGCAGTATTTT. Amino acid sequence: CATRGGASTDTQYF.

This rearrangement joins TRBV20-1 to TRBJ2-5; 7 bases are a match to TRBD2. Germline V gene lookup returns CDR1 DFQATT and CDR2 SNEGSKA (reference sequence). This CDR3 spans 14 amino acids. J was trimmed by 1 base and V by 3 bases; bases with no gene match: 5. Written as DNA, the CDR3 is TGCAGTGCTAGGCTAACTAGCGCCCAAGAGACCCAGTACTTC. Amino acid sequence: CSARLTSAQETQYF.

This clonotype occurred once. V is TRBV28 and J is TRBJ1-1; D possibly corresponds to TRBD1 (6 bases). Trimming took 7 bases from V and 1 from J, leaving 16 bases between them. Germline CDR1 reads MDHEN; CDR2 reads SYDVKM. This CDR3 contains 15 residues. The CDR3 region has the DNA TGTGCCAGCAATCCTCAGGGGCGCGGGAACACTGAAGCTTTCTTT. Its translation: CASNPQGRGNTEAFF.

This clonotype was seen more than once but under ten times. The chain is built from TRBV27 and TRBJ2-5, with D perhaps matching TRBD2 (6 bases). The CDR3 is 14 amino acids. Trimming removed 1 base at V and 5 bases at J, with 11 bases between. Germline V lookup: CDR1 MNHEY, CDR2 SMNVEV (reference sequence). The chain's CDR3 is CASSLWRGGETQYF. CDR3 nucleotide sequence: TGTGCCAGCAGTTTATGGAGGGGCGGCGAGACCCAGTACTTC.

J is TRBJ1-2 and V is TRBV20-1, with a weak D call TRBD1 (5 bases). The CDR3 length is 14 residues. V dropped 6 bases and J dropped 2 bases, with 16 bases sitting between them. Germline CDR1 DFQATT, CDR2 SNEGSKA (reference sequence). The CDR3 nucleotides are TGCAGTGCCGAGTCCGGGACGGGAAACTATGGCTACACCTTC. It encodes CSAESGTGNYGYTF.

CDR3 bases: TGTGCCACCAGTGATAACAACTATGGCTACACCTTC. It translates to CATSDNNYGYTF. This chain connects TRBV24-1 to TRBJ1-2, with D hard to call. The ends were cut back, 3 bases at V and 2 bases at J, with 3 bases in the middle. The V gene's germline CDR1 is KGHDR and CDR2 SFDVKD. There are 12 residues in the CDR3.

V and J are TRBV6-1 and TRBJ2-7, with TRBD1 matching 9 bases. The CDR3 has 13 amino acids. The germline CDR1 and CDR2 sequences are MNHNS and SASEGT. The V segment lost 7 bases and the J segment 2 bases; nucleotides outside the gene matches: 3. In DNA form, the CDR3 reads TGTGCCAGCACCGACAGGGGGGCCTACGAGCAGTACTTC. Protein: CASTDRGAYEQYF.

CDR3 bases: TGTGCCAGCAGCCGTACCGGGACTAGCGGGGGGAATGAGCAGTTCTTC. Amino acid sequence: CASSRTGTSGGNEQFF. The V call is TRBV7-2, the J call TRBJ2-1, with 15 bases that match TRBD2. Germline-derived CDR1 and CDR2 are SGHTA and FQGNSA. With 5 bases clipped from V and 7 bases from J, the junction kept 6 bases outside the gene matches. CDR3 length equals 16 residues.

This clonotype showed up just a few times. The chain carries TRBV27 and TRBJ2-7; TRBD1 matches at 12 bases. The CDR3 length is 15 residues. CDR1 is MNHEY, CDR2 SMNVEV, per germline (reference sequence). V lost 6 bases and J lost 4; bases outside the gene matches: 7. CDR3 sequence (DNA): TGTGCCAGCAGACATGGGACAGGGGGCTCTTACGAGCAGTACTTC. The encoded protein is CASRHGTGGSYEQYF.

This clonotype has only one observation. The rearrangement links TRBV18 to TRBJ2-7; D uncertain. The germline V and J ends were trimmed by 6 bases and 3 bases, with 9 bases remaining between them. This CDR3 is built from 12 residues. From germline, CDR1 is KGHSH and CDR2 LQKENI. The CDR3 bases are TGTGCCAGCTCCCCGCGGAACTACGAGCAGTACTTC. As protein: CASSPRNYEQYF.

This chain joins TRBV20-1 and TRBJ2-3; D possibly corresponds to TRBD1 (6 bases). This CDR3 is built from 13 residues. V lost 4 bases and J lost 4, with 12 bases in between. Germline-derived CDR1 and CDR2 are DFQATT and SNEGSKA (reference sequence). CDR3 amino acids: CSATEGGPDTQYF. CDR3 DNA sequence: TGCAGTGCTACCGAAGGGGGTCCAGATACGCAGTATTTT.

The V gene is TRBV10-3, the J gene TRBJ2-2; D is perhaps TRBD1 (6 bases). Germline V CDR1 and CDR2: ENHRY, SYGVKD. V was clipped by 6 bases and J by 2 bases, with 16 bases between them. The CDR3 has 16 amino acids. As DNA, the CDR3 is TGTGCCATCAGGGGACATTTTGACTCCAACACCGGGGAGCTGTTTTTT. Protein sequence: CAIRGHFDSNTGELFF.

V gene TRBV27 combines with J gene TRBJ2-3; 7 bases align to TRBD2. Germline V CDR1 and CDR2: MNHEY, SMNVEV (reference sequence). This CDR3 has 16 residues. V lost 6 bases, J lost 6 bases, and 15 bases stayed unmatched. CDR3 sequence (DNA): TGTGCCAGCAGATTCCTAGGTGCGGGAGCAGCGGATACGCAGTATTTT. This translates into CASRFLGAGAADTQYF.

The chain is built from TRBV6-2 or TRBV6-3 and TRBJ2-7; 9 nucleotides line up with TRBD1. This CDR3 region has 13 residues. CDR1 and CDR2 (germline): MNHEY, SVGEGT. After removal of 6 bases from V and 4 bases from J, the junction contained 4 bases not matched to a gene. The CDR3 sequence: CASSYRGLYEQYF. The CDR3 DNA sequence: TGTGCCAGCAGCTACAGGGGGCTATACGAGCAGTACTTC.

The V gene is TRBV20-1, the J gene TRBJ2-7; TRBD2 might be the D (6 bases). CDR3 length: 13 amino acids. Trimming removed 5 bases from V and 4 bases from J, with 15 bases in between. The germline CDR1 and CDR2 sequences are DFQATT and SNEGSKA (reference sequence). The CDR3, as DNA: TGCAGTGCTTCCTCCGGGACTCTTTACGAGCAGTACTTC. Its translation: CSASSGTLYEQYF.

The rearrangement links TRBV29-1 to TRBJ2-3, with TRBD2 matching over 11 bases. The CDR3 has 16 amino acids. Per germline, CDR1 SQVTM and CDR2 ANQGSEA. V shed 7 bases, J shed 5 bases, and the junction held 14 bases outside the gene matches. Here the CDR3 reads CSGGLLVGTSGDTQYF. In DNA, the CDR3 is TGCAGCGGGGGACTGCTGGTGGGGACTAGCGGAGATACGCAGTATTTT.

As regards this clonotype: At one boundary the junction diverges from the germline segment, which might be a read error. The V call is TRBV6-2 or TRBV6-3, the J call TRBJ2-3; 7 bases are a match to TRBD2. CDR3 size: 14 residues. CDR1 is MNHEY, CDR2 SVGEGT, per germline. CDR3 DNA sequence: TGTGCCAGCAGTTCTAGCGGAGGCACATATACGCAGTATTTT. Its protein product is CASSSSGGTYTQYF.

The chain is built from TRBV28 and TRBJ2-3; D unresolved. The CDR3 covers 16 residues. Germline V gives CDR1 MDHEN, CDR2 SYDVKM. Trimming shortened V by 7 bases and J by 1 base, and 18 bases separated the two germline ends. In DNA form, the CDR3 reads TGTGCCAGCACGCCCAGCTCCCCTGTGGGCACAGATACGCAGTATTTT. Translating gives CASTPSSPVGTDTQYF.

V and J are TRBV19 and TRBJ1-1; 7 positions agree with TRBD1. CDR1 LNHDA and CDR2 SQIVND come from the germline V gene (reference sequence). V gave up 7 bases and J gave up 2 bases; unmatched junction bases: 13. There are 16 residues in the CDR3. The CDR3 reads CASNPTLNRGNTEAFF. The DNA for the CDR3 is TGTGCCAGTAACCCGACGCTAAACAGGGGAAACACTGAAGCTTTCTTT.

The chain employs TRBV7-6 and TRBJ2-7; 12 bases fit TRBD2. Germline assignment: CDR1 SGHVS and CDR2 FNYEAQ. The CDR3 covers 15 residues. Germline trimming cut 5 bases from V and 2 bases from J; bases unmatched to any gene: 4. The CDR3: CASSPGLAGPYEQYF. CDR3 DNA sequence: TGTGCCAGCAGCCCAGGACTAGCGGGACCCTACGAGCAGTACTTC.

The chain uses TRBV6-2 or TRBV6-3 and TRBJ2-4; tentatively, D is TRBD1 (6 bases). The CDR3 totals 13 residues. Trimming took 9 bases from V and 7 from J, leaving 16 bases between them. Germline-derived CDR1 and CDR2 are MNHEY and SVGEGT. CDR3 residues: CASNEGGKNIQYF. The DNA for the CDR3 is TGTGCCAGTAATGAAGGGGGAAAGAACATTCAGTACTTC.

This clonotype was picked up one time. The rearrangement uses TRBV27 and TRBJ1-6; D is possibly TRBD1 (6 bases). CDR3 length equals 15 residues. The germline V gene encodes CDR1 MNHEY and CDR2 SMNVEV (reference sequence). The V and J ends lost 6 bases and 3 bases respectively, with 12 bases between them. The DNA of the CDR3 is TGTGCCAGCAGCCTCGACAGGCTCTATAATTCACCCCTCCACTTT. Amino acid sequence: CASSLDRLYNSPLHF.

This chain uses TRBV27 with TRBJ1-2; TRBD1 matches at 9 bases. J was trimmed by 8 bases and V by 2 bases; bases with no gene match: 9. The CDR3 is 15 amino acids. CDR1 is MNHEY, CDR2 SMNVEV, per germline (reference sequence). CDR3 region: CASSLVGLGTGGYTF. The CDR3 region has the DNA TGTGCCAGCAGTTTAGTAGGATTAGGGACAGGGGGCTACACCTTC.

The chain uses TRBV27 and TRBJ2-1; 8 bases are shared with TRBD2. Germline CDR1 and CDR2: MNHEY and SMNVEV (reference sequence). Trimming removed 6 bases from V and 13 bases from J; junction bases left unmatched: 11. The CDR3 is 13 amino acids. CDR3 nucleotide sequence: TGTGCCAGCAGCCCCGGGGGGGTGGTTCAACAGTTCTTC. Its translation: CASSPGGVVQQFF.

By share, this clonotype counts as medium-sized (0.01 to 0.1%). The V and J genes are TRBV11-3 and TRBJ2-1; 7 nucleotides align to TRBD1. The germline CDR1 and CDR2 sequences are SGHNT and YENEEA. The length of the CDR3 is 14 residues. Trimming at V came to 5 bases and at J to 3 bases, leaving 4 bases not matched to a gene. The CDR3 DNA reads TGTGCCAGCAGCCTAAACAGGGGCTACAATGAGCAGTTCTTC. This sequence encodes CASSLNRGYNEQFF.

The rearrangement joins TRBV7-2 to TRBJ1-5, with 9 bases that match TRBD1. The germline gives CDR1 SGHTA, CDR2 FQGNSA. This CDR3 is built from 15 residues. Trimming at V came to 0 bases and at J to 5 bases, leaving 2 bases not matched to a gene. The CDR3 DNA sequence: TGTGCCAGCAGCTTAGCACAGGGGGCATATCAGCCCCAGCATTTT. This sequence encodes CASSLAQGAYQPQHF.